One sample yielded the 21 T cell receptor beta chains listed below, sequenced in a study of blood T cell repertoires in COVID-19. Here immunoSEQ multiplex PCR was the method, and the copy in TCRdb shows in-frame clones only, minus some. The sample lists about 57,000 clones, roughly nine tenths seen once, with roughly a fifth in the top ten. Sequencing was performed on peripheral blood. The source is an elderly woman with COVID-19, enrolled during active disease.

The chain is built from TRBV30 and TRBJ1-1, with D perhaps matching TRBD1 (5 bases). The CDR3 sequence is 16 residues long. V was clipped by 3 bases and J by 4 bases, with 21 bases between them. Per germline, CDR1 GTSNPN and CDR2 SVGIG (reference sequence). The chain's CDR3 is CAWSDALVGGPTEAFF. In DNA form, the CDR3 reads TGTGCCTGGAGCGACGCCCTGGTCGGGGGTCCCACTGAAGCTTTCTTT.

The rearrangement joins TRBV6-5 to TRBJ2-7, with a tentative D call TRBD1 (5 bases). This CDR3 is built from 14 residues. Germline V gives CDR1 MNHEY, CDR2 SVGAGI. Trimming shortened V by 5 bases and J by 5 bases, and 16 bases separated the two germline ends. The CDR3 bases are TGTGCCAGCAGTCAGCAGGGTTTAGGCAACGAGCAGTACTTC. Translated: CASSQQGLGNEQYF.

The chain has TRBV5-1 and TRBJ1-6, with a tentative D call TRBD1 (5 bases). The CDR3 spans 16 residues. The V gene lost 4 bases and the J gene lost 6 bases, with 17 bases spanning the gap. Germline CDR1 SGHRS, CDR2 YFSETQ. The CDR3 is CASSARAGDFNSPLHF. CDR3 coding DNA: TGCGCCAGCAGCGCAAGGGCCGGGGACTTTAATTCACCCCTCCACTTT.

This clone turned up a few times. The chain has TRBV2 and TRBJ2-2; 7 bases map to TRBD2. Germline loops: CDR1 SNHLY, CDR2 FYNNEI. The CDR3 consists of 13 residues. J lost 7 bases, V lost 5 bases, and 4 bases had no gene match. CDR3 in DNA: TGTGCCAGCAGTTTAAGCGGGAACGGGGAGCTGTTTTTT. Protein: CASSLSGNGELFF.

The genes are TRBV19 and TRBJ1-5; 7 nucleotides align to TRBD1. This CDR3 is built from 16 residues. The V gene end was trimmed by 4 bases and the J gene end by 0 bases; junction bases not matched to a gene: 6. Per germline, CDR1 LNHDA and CDR2 SQIVND (reference sequence). The CDR3: CASSTKQGVSNQPQHF. As DNA, the CDR3 is TGTGCCAGTAGTACTAAGCAGGGGGTTAGCAATCAGCCCCAGCATTTT.

The chain has TRBV3-1 (or the pseudogene TRBV3-2) and TRBJ2-5; 7 nucleotides agree with TRBD1. V lost 7 bases to trimming and J lost 3 bases; unmatched junction nucleotides: 5. Germline CDR1 is LGHDT and CDR2 is YNNKEL (reference sequence). The length of the CDR3 is 13 residues. The DNA of the CDR3 is TGTGCCAGCACCCAGACAGGGAAAGAGACCCAGTACTTC. Its protein is CASTQTGKETQYF.

This clone was observed a few times. The genes are TRBV6-5 and TRBJ1-1; possibly TRBD1 for D (6 bases). The CDR3 is made up of 15 amino acids. Trimming cost V 2 bases and J 2 bases, with 12 bases left between them. CDR1 is MNHEY and CDR2 is SVGAGI in the germline V gene. The CDR3 sequence is CASSYKDSINTEAFF. The CDR3 DNA follows: TGTGCCAGCAGTTACAAGGACAGTATAAACACTGAAGCTTTCTTT.

This chain joins TRBV6-5 and TRBJ1-1; 10 nucleotides align to TRBD1. The CDR3 extends over 15 amino acids. Germline lookup yields CDR1 MNHEY and CDR2 SVGAGI. The J segment lost 4 bases and the V segment lost 5 bases, leaving 7 bases of the junction unmatched. Here the CDR3 DNA reads TGTGCCAGCAGTCATCAGGGACAGGGGAGCACTGAAGCTTTCTTT. Its protein product is CASSHQGQGSTEAFF.

The rearrangement uses TRBV21-1 and TRBJ2-5; the table's D call of TRBD2 was not tested on the DNA. TRBV21-1 is listed as a pseudogene. This CDR3 comprises 16 residues. The CDR3 DNA sequence: TGTGCCAGCAGCAAATCTCGACTGCCATTTCAAGAGACCCAGTACTTC. This sequence encodes CASSKSRLPFQETQYF.

The V gene is TRBV13, the J gene TRBJ1-5, with D maybe TRBD1 (6 bases). CDR3 length equals 12 residues. Trimming pared 0 bases from V and 9 bases from J, leaving 6 bases between. Germline V gene sequence: CDR1 PRHDT, CDR2 FYEKMQ (reference sequence). CDR3 sequence reads: CASSLGQGPQHF. The CDR3 DNA is TGTGCCAGCAGCTTAGGACAGGGGCCCCAGCATTTT.

The rearrangement links TRBV19 to TRBJ1-3; D remains unclear. The CDR3 extends over 17 amino acids. CDR1 and CDR2 (germline): LNHDA, SQIVND (reference sequence). V shed 5 bases and J shed 0 bases, with 17 bases lying between them. The CDR3 DNA follows: TGTGCCAGTAGTCGGGGAGGAGGGCAGAGCTCTGGAAACACCATATATTTT. Its protein product is CASSRGGGQSSGNTIYF.

The rearrangement uses TRBV28 and TRBJ1-1; 7 positions agree with TRBD1. Germline V gives CDR1 MDHEN, CDR2 SYDVKM. Trimming removed 5 bases from V and 8 bases from J; junction bases left unmatched: 5. The CDR3 sequence is 12 residues long. This CDR3 reads CASSPSQGEAFF. For the CDR3, the DNA is TGTGCCAGCAGTCCCTCACAGGGGGAAGCTTTCTTT. Full variable domain (remainder filled in from reference TRBV28 and TRBJ1-1): DVKVTQSSRYLVKRTGEKVFLECVQDMDHENMFWYRQDPGLGLRLIYFSYDVKMKEKGDIPEGYSVSREKKERFSLILESASTNQTSMYLCASSPSQGEAFFGQGTRLTVV.

V gene TRBV10-2 combines with J gene TRBJ2-1, with 10 bases matching TRBD2. The CDR3 is 19 residues long. Trimming removed 3 bases from V and 0 bases from J; junction bases left unmatched: 11. The V gene's germline CDR1 is WSHSY and CDR2 SAAADI. The DNA of the CDR3 is TGCGCCAGCAGTGAAGCCAGCGGGGGGGCCAGACGCTCCTACAATGAGCAGTTCTTC. Encoded protein: CASSEASGGARRSYNEQFF.

As regards this clone: This same CDR3 is encoded by further DNA sequences in the sample. This chain connects TRBV7-9 to TRBJ2-3; the D gene is possibly TRBD2 (5 bases). The CDR3 has 15 amino acids. Trimming left V 3 bases short and J 2 bases short, with 12 bases between. Germline loops: CDR1 SEHNR, CDR2 FQNEAQ (reference sequence). As DNA, the CDR3 is TGTGCCAGCAGCTTGGGCGGGTTATCCACAGATACGCAGTATTTT. This gives the protein CASSLGGLSTDTQYF.

The chain recombines TRBV5-1 with TRBJ2-4; TRBD1 aligns across 10 bases. The V and J ends lost 5 bases and 5 bases, in that order; junction bases with no gene match: 7. The germline V gene has CDR1 SGHRS and CDR2 YFSETQ. There are 15 residues in the CDR3. This chain's CDR3 is CASRLQDRGENIQYF. The DNA of the CDR3 is TGCGCCAGCAGACTCCAGGACAGGGGGGAAAACATTCAGTACTTC.

The chain is built from TRBV5-1 and TRBJ2-7; D is ambiguous. V lost 0 bases and J 4 bases, leaving 8 bases between the germline ends. Germline loops: CDR1 SGHRS, CDR2 YFSETQ. The CDR3 consists of 13 residues. Here the CDR3 reads CASSLDSPYEQYF. The CDR3 DNA follows: TGCGCCAGCAGCTTGGACTCGCCTTACGAGCAGTACTTC.

This clone has only one observation. The CDR3 reads CASSYFRATEAFF. The CDR3 nucleotides read TGTGCCAGCAGTTATTTCAGGGCCACTGAAGCTTTCTTT. The genes are TRBV6-5 and TRBJ1-1; possibly TRBD1 for D (5 bases). The CDR3 spans 13 residues. Germline V gene data show CDR1 as MNHEY and CDR2 as SVGAGI. The V end lost 3 bases, the J end lost 4 bases, and 9 bases lay between the germline ends.

The chain employs TRBV7-8 and TRBJ2-1; 7 positions agree with TRBD2. The CDR3 extends over 16 amino acids. The V gene end was trimmed by 1 base and the J gene end by 0 bases; junction bases not matched to a gene: 3. Germline assignment: CDR1 SGHVS and CDR2 FQNEAQ. CDR3 nucleotide sequence: TGTGCCAGCAGCTTAGTGGAGCGGGGCTCCTACAATGAGCAGTTCTTC. The encoded protein is CASSLVERGSYNEQFF.

The V call is TRBV5-4, the J call TRBJ2-7; 9 positions agree with TRBD1. The CDR3 runs to 17 residues. Germline loops: CDR1 SGHNT, CDR2 YYREEE (reference sequence). Trimming took 1 base from V and 6 from J; bases not matched to a gene: 14. The chain's CDR3 is CASSLKRPGQGQVEQYF. The DNA for the CDR3 is TGTGCCAGCAGCTTGAAACGCCCGGGACAGGGTCAGGTCGAGCAGTACTTC.

The chain combines TRBV19 with TRBJ2-1; weak D call: TRBD1 (6 bases). CDR1 LNHDA and CDR2 SQIVND come from the germline V gene (reference sequence). The V gene lost 8 bases and the J gene lost 7 bases, with 18 bases spanning the gap. The CDR3 sequence is 14 residues long. The CDR3 DNA is TGTGCCAGTGACCTGACAGGTTTGGGGAATGAGCAGTTCTTC. Its protein is CASDLTGLGNEQFF.

This chain uses TRBV9 with TRBJ1-3; D is possibly TRBD1 (5 bases). The CDR3 totals 16 residues. Per germline, CDR1 SGDLS and CDR2 YYNGEE. Trimming left V 0 bases short and J 0 bases short, with 10 bases between. Here the CDR3 DNA reads TGTGCCAGCAGCGTAGATCGGGACTTCTCTGGAAACACCATATATTTT. This gives the protein CASSVDRDFSGNTIYF.